These 9 T cell receptor beta chains originate from one sample sequenced in a study of identical twins. One entry per CDR3 protein, called by TCRdb with MiXCR from the 5' RACE reads. The repertoire holds some 790,000 distinct CDR3 sequences, with about 20% as singletons. These sequences were also reported in another study, on T cells expressing NK-cell markers.

The sample consisted of PBMCs. These receptors were obtained from a woman between 18 and 29 years old in good health.

This chain joins TRBV9 and TRBJ1-2; no clear D. Between the trimmed V and J ends, which lost 0 bases and 8 bases, there was a span of 17 bases. The V gene's germline CDR1 is SGDLS and CDR2 YYNGEE. The length of the CDR3 is 15 residues. This CDR3 is CASSVVGSGWFGYTF. The CDR3 DNA is TGTGCCAGCAGCGTAGTAGGGAGTGGTTGGTTCGGCTACACCTTC.

This clonotype was detected only a few times. V and J are TRBV12-3 or TRBV12-4 and TRBJ1-5, with D possibly matching TRBD1 (5 bases). The CDR3 is made up of 16 amino acids. V lost 0 bases, J lost 5 bases, and 14 bases lay in between. CDR3 loop: CASSLAGVAEHQPQHF. CDR3 DNA: TGTGCCAGCAGTTTAGCGGGGGTCGCGGAGCATCAGCCCCAGCATTTT.

This chain connects TRBV5-1 to TRBJ1-2; no definite D call. The CDR3 spans 18 residues. Germline CDR1 SGHRS, CDR2 YFSETQ. Trimming stripped 3 bases from V and 0 bases from J, with 21 bases between. The CDR3 coding sequence is TGCGCCAGCAGCTCCGTCCATGGGCTCGTCCTGACTAACTATGGCTACACCTTC. Its translation: CASSSVHGLVLTNYGYTF.

The chain links TRBV7-2 to TRBJ2-5, with D possibly being TRBD1 (6 bases). The CDR3 loop spans 13 amino acids. CDR1 and CDR2 from the germline V gene are SGHTA and FQGNSA. Trimming removed 6 bases from V and 4 bases from J, with 12 bases in between. In DNA form, the CDR3 reads TGTGCCAGCAGAATACAGGGAGTAGAGACCCAGTACTTC. Translating gives CASRIQGVETQYF.

This clonotype showed up just a few times. V is TRBV6-1 and J is TRBJ1-2; no clear D gene. The CDR3 sequence is 12 residues long. Between the trimmed V and J ends, which lost 3 bases and 5 bases, there was a span of 7 bases. Germline-derived CDR1 and CDR2 are MNHNS and SASEGT. The CDR3 coding sequence is TGTGCCAGCAGTGAGGCTAGTTATGGCTACACCTTC. Translation: CASSEASYGYTF.

This clonotype was seen only a few times. V is TRBV25-1 and J is TRBJ2-4; tentatively, D is TRBD2 (5 bases). The germline CDR1 and CDR2 sequences are MGHDK and SYGVNS. CDR3 length: 18 residues. V was shortened by 1 base and J by 7 bases, with 23 bases between the two germline ends. The CDR3 reads CASSESEEGLPKGNIQYF. The CDR3 DNA follows: TGTGCCAGCAGTGAATCGGAGGAAGGTCTCCCTAAAGGGAACATTCAGTACTTC.

The rearrangement joins TRBV5-1 to TRBJ1-2; TRBD1 might be the D (6 bases). From germline, CDR1 is SGHRS and CDR2 YFSETQ. V gave up 2 bases and J gave up 7 bases, with 12 bases separating them. This CDR3 has 13 amino acids. The DNA of the CDR3 is TGCGCCAGCAGCTTACAGGGATCCGGTGGCTACACCTTC. Translated, it gives CASSLQGSGGYTF. The variable domain in full, completed from reference TRBV5-1 and TRBJ1-2, reads KAGVTQTPRYLIKTRGQQVTLSCSPISGHRSVSWYQQTPGQGLQFLFEYFSETQRNKGNFPGRFSGRQFSNSRSEMNVSTLELGDSALYLCASSLQGSGGYTFGSGTRLTVV.

The chain uses TRBV25-1 and TRBJ2-7; 8 bases line up with TRBD2. The trim removed 2 bases at V and 2 bases at J, leaving 8 bases unmatched. The CDR3 contains 16 residues. In germline, CDR1 is MGHDK, CDR2 SYGVNS. CDR3 residues: CASSEDSVAGPYEQYF. The CDR3 DNA reads as TGTGCCAGCAGTGAAGATTCGGTAGCGGGACCCTACGAGCAGTACTTC.

CDR3 region: CSASGRAHNEQFF. CDR3 in DNA: TGCAGTGCTAGCGGGAGGGCCCACAATGAGCAGTTCTTC. This sequence joins TRBV20-1 and TRBJ2-1; 8 bases agree with TRBD2. In germline, CDR1 is DFQATT, CDR2 SNEGSKA (reference sequence). This CDR3 region has 13 residues. V was pared by 3 bases and J by 5 bases, with 3 bases of the junction left unmatched.